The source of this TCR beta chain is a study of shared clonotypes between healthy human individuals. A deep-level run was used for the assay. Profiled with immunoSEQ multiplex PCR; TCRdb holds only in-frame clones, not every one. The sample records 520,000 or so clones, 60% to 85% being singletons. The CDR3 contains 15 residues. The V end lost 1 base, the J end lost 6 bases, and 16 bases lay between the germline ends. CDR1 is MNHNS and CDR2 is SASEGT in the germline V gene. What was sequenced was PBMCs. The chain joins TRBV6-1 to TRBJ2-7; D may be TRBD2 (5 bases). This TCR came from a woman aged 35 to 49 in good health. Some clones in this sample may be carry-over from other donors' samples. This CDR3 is CASSEGVQLLGEQYF. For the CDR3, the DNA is TGTGCCAGCAGTGAAGGGGTTCAACTACTAGGCGAGCAGTACTTC.